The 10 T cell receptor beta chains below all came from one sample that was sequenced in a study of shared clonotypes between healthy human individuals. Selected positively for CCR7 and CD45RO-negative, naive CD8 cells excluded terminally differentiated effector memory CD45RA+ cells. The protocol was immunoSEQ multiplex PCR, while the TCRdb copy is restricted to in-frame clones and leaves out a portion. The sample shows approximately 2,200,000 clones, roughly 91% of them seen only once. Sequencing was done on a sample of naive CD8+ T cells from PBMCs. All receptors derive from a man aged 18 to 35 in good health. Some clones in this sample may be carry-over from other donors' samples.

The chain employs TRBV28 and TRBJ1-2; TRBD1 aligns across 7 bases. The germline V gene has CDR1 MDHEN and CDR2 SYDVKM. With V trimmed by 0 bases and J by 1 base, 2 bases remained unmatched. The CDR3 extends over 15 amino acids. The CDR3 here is CASSLWGDSNYGYTF. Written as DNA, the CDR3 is TGTGCCAGCAGTTTATGGGGGGACAGTAACTATGGCTACACCTTC.

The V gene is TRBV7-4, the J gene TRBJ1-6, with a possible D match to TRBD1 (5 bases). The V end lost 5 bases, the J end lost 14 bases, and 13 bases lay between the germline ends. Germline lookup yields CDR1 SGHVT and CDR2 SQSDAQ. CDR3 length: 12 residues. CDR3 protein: CASSVRSGTLHF. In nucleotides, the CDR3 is TGTGCCAGCAGCGTACGATCAGGGACCCTCCACTTT.

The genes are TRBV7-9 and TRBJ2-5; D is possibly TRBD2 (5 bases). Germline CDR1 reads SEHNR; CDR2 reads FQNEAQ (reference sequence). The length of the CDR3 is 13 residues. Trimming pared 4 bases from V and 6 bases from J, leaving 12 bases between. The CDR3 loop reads CASSSSAGKTQYF. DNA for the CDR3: TGTGCCAGCAGCTCCTCCGCCGGGAAGACCCAGTACTTC.

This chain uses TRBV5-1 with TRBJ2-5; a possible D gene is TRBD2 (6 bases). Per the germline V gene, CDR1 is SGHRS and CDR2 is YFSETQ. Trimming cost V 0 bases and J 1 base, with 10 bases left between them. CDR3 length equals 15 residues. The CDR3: CASSLASSVQETQYF. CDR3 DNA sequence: TGCGCCAGCAGCTTGGCGTCTAGCGTCCAAGAGACCCAGTACTTC.

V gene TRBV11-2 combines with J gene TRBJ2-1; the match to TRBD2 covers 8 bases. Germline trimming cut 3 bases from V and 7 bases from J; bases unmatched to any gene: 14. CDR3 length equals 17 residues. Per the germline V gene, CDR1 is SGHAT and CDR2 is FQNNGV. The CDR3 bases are TGTGCCAGCAGCTTGAATTTGGCCGGGAGGGCCTGGAATGAGCAGTTCTTC. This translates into CASSLNLAGRAWNEQFF.

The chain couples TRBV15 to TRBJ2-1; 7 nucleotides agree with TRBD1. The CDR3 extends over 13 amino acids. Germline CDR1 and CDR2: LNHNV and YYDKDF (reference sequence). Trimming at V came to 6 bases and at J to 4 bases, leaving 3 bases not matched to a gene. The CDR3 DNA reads TGTGCCACCAGACAGGGGATGTACAATGAGCAGTTCTTC. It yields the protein CATRQGMYNEQFF.

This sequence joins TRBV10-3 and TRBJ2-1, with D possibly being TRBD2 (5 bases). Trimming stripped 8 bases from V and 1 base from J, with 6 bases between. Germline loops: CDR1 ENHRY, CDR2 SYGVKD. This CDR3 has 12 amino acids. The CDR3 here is CAIERSYNEQFF. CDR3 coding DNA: TGTGCCATCGAGCGGTCCTACAATGAGCAGTTCTTC.

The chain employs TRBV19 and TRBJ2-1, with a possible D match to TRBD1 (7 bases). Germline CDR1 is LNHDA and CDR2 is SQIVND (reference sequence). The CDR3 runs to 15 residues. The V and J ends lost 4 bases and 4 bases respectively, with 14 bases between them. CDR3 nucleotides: TGTGCCAGTAGTAAAGACGGGGGACAGTACAATGAGCAGTTCTTC. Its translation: CASSKDGGQYNEQFF.

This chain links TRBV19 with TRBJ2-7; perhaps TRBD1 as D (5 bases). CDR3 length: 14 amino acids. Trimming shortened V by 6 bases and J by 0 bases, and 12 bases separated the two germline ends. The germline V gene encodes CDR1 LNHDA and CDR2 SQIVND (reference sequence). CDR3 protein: CASRLRQGSYEQYF. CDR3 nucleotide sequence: TGTGCCAGTAGATTGAGGCAGGGCTCCTACGAGCAGTACTTC. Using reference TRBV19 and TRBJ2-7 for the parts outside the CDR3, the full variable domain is DGGITQSPKYLFRKEGQNVTLSCEQNLNHDAMYWYRQDPGQGLRLIYYSQIVNDFQKGDIAEGYSVSREKKESFPLTVTSAQKNPTAFYLCASRLRQGSYEQYFGPGTRLTVT.

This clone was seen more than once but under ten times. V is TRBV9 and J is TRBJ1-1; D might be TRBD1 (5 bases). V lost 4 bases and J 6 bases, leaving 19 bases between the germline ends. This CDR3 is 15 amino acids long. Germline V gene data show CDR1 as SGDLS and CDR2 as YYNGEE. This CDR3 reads CASSPSGGVFAEAFF. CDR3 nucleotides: TGTGCCAGCAGCCCCTCTGGGGGAGTGTTCGCTGAAGCTTTCTTT.